This TCR beta chain was observed in a study of cytomegalovirus exposure and HLA in healthy donors. Study background: A preliminary data release comprised 80 million or so unique TCRs obtained from HLA-typed donors.

Both 60 Vbeta primers and 13 Jbeta primers went into the PCR. Only in-frame clones appear in the TCRdb table, and some are missing; sequencing was by immunoSEQ multiplex PCR. The sample has 150,000 to 200,000 clones, approximately 85% seen once; the top ten hold about 9.3%. The CDR3 has 15 residues. With V trimmed by 4 bases and J by 6 bases, 10 bases remained unmatched. Germline CDR1 reads SGHTA; CDR2 reads FQGNSA. The chain is built from TRBV7-2 and TRBJ2-5; TRBD2 matches 8 bases. Input material: PBMCs. This TCR derives from a man between 18 and 35 years old in good health and CMV-seropositive. CDR3 DNA: TGTGCCAGCAGCTCTCAAGGAAGCGGGGGTCAGACCCAGTACTTC. Residues: CASSSQGSGGQTQYF.